A selection of T cell receptor beta chains follows, all from one sample in a study of blood T cell repertoires in COVID-19. The table came from immunoSEQ multiplex PCR; TCRdb's copy has only in-frame clones and leaves some out. The sample has some 300,000 clones; around nine tenths are singletons. The sample taken for sequencing was PBMCs or T cells enriched from blood (not recorded which). The source of these receptors is a woman aged 30 to 39 who had recovered from COVID-19. The conserved cysteine and the conserved F or W are not part of the CDR3 here.

>TRBV2|TRBJ2-2
ASRGGGELF
>TRBV6-2/TRBV6-3|TRBJ2-7
ASSSQGLAGAGYEQY
>TRBV18|TRBJ1-1
ASSPPNPTGNTEAF
>TRBV18|TRBJ2-1
ASSLGTSGKVGYNEQF
>TRBV10-3|TRBJ2-5
AISEIGAEQETQY
>TRBV7-2|TRBJ1-5
ASSPQGAQPSRPQH
>TRBV7-2|TRBJ1-2
ASSFLGGGGYT
>TRBV19|TRBJ2-5
ASSSGTSGRETQY
>TRBV5-5|TRBJ2-7
ASSAGTGHYEQY
>TRBV6-5|TRBJ1-1
AIGDSYTEAF
>TRBV30|TRBJ2-7
AWSVGGSGYEQY
>TRBV18|TRBJ1-2
ASSPGDRGVAYGYT
>TRBV28|TRBJ1-2
ASWAGDGYT
>TRBV12-3/TRBV12-4|TRBJ2-7
ASSLRGTYEQY
>TRBV5-1|TRBJ1-2
ASSPGGVDYGYT
>TRBV11-2|TRBJ2-3
ASSSLTSGRYTDTQY
>TRBV29-1|TRBJ2-2
SVEGDRRNTGELF
>TRBV11-2|TRBJ2-1
ASSLRGFSYNEQF
>TRBV11-1|TRBJ2-3
ASSNTDTQY
>TRBV6-4|TRBJ2-3
ASSHVAGESTDTQY
>TRBV5-1|TRBJ1-2
ASSFTSPGSYGYT
>TRBV27|TRBJ2-5
ASAAGGPSRETQY
>TRBV7-2|TRBJ1-2
ASSDPLRTGGNGYT
>TRBV12-5|TRBJ2-7
ASGFPGQGEPYEQY
>TRBV12-3/TRBV12-4|TRBJ1-3
ASSFLNTIY
>TRBV2|TRBJ1-1
ASSEGSGTTGAF
>TRBV18|TRBJ2-2
ASSPRLAGVFANTGELF
>TRBV2|TRBJ2-7
ASTQGAPGAYEQY
>TRBV29-1|TRBJ2-1
SVESRGPPSSYNEQF
>TRBV18|TRBJ2-7
ASSLQQGGLDYEQY
>TRBV7-2|TRBJ2-1
ASSSGLVPHEQF
>TRBV10-3|TRBJ2-5
AISGSRAETQY
>TRBV5-1|TRBJ2-1
ASSLVGLAGGHEQF
>TRBV2|TRBJ2-7
ASSGNRAYEQY
>TRBV7-3|TRBJ1-1
ASSPFTGQNTEAF
>TRBV11-3|TRBJ2-5
ASRQEWGVEETQY
>TRBV25-1|TRBJ2-7
ASSEGSDPSYEQY
>TRBV9|TRBJ1-3
ASSVGTGLPLSGNTIY
>TRBV18|TRBJ1-5
ASSTQGRPQH
>TRBV10-1|TRBJ2-7
ASSHRGQGYEQY
>TRBV27|TRBJ2-7
ASSWTGGWYEQY